These 21 T cell receptor beta chains came from one sample sequenced in a study of T cell clonality in common variable immunodeficiency. Method: immunoSEQ multiplex PCR; TCRdb's copy keeps in-frame clones and lacks some. The sample is made up of approximately 44,000 clones, none counted only once. Sample: peripheral blood mononuclear cells. The receptors come from a person between 18 and 75 years old in good health.

This clone has at least ten counts. Coverage ceases 3 residues before the CDR3 finishes, and the germline J gene fills in the end. The chain joins TRBV5-6 to TRBJ2-3; D might be TRBD2 (5 bases). The germline V and J ends were trimmed by 2 bases and 6 bases, with 10 bases remaining between them. The length of the CDR3 is 13 residues. CDR1 is SGHDT, CDR2 YYEEEE, per germline. The part of the CDR3 DNA that was read is TGTGCCAGCAGCTTTGAGGGTGCCGATACG. Protein sequence: CASSFEGADT. In full, the CDR3 reads CASSFEGADTQYF.

In its sample, this clone was seen many times. The read ends 3 residues shy of where the CDR3 ends; the end is completed using the germline J gene. V and J are TRBV5-1 and TRBJ1-2; D perhaps matches TRBD1 (5 bases). The germline CDR1 and CDR2 sequences are SGHRS and YFSETQ. The CDR3 length is 12 residues. The covered CDR3 bases are TGCGCCAGCAGCTTGGAATCAGGGGGC. Protein: CASSLESGG. The CDR3, in full, reads CASSLESGGYTF.

This clone was seen many times. Read sequence stops 3 residues before the CDR3 end, and the germline J gene provides the missing end. V is TRBV18 and J is TRBJ1-2, with no clear D. Germline V gene data show CDR1 as KGHSH and CDR2 as LQKENI. Trimming stripped 6 bases from V and 5 bases from J, with 16 bases between. This CDR3 has 14 amino acids. CDR3 DNA, as far as it was read: TGTGCCAGCTCCCCTGTGGAGGGTGCTTATGGC. It encodes CASSPVEGAYG. The entire CDR3 protein is CASSPVEGAYGYTF.

This clone was seen repeatedly, ten times or more. The sequenced fragment ends 3 residues before the CDR3 boundary, so the rest is inferred from the germline J gene. The chain recombines TRBV20-1 with TRBJ2-7; 10 bases map to TRBD2. V was clipped by 1 base and J by 3 bases; unmatched bases: 9. Germline loops: CDR1 DFQATT, CDR2 SNEGSKA (reference sequence). The CDR3 spans 16 residues. CDR3 residues: CSARGSSGSLSYEQYF. The CDR3 DNA, read in part, is TGCAGTGCTAGAGGGTCTAGCGGGAGCCTAAGCTACGAG.

This clone was seen many times. From the germline J gene comes the end of the CDR3, since the read stops 3 residues before it. The chain uses TRBV12-3 or TRBV12-4 and TRBJ2-1; 8 bases fit TRBD2. The CDR3 consists of 14 residues. The V segment lost 3 bases and the J segment 9 bases; nucleotides outside the gene matches: 7. The chain's CDR3 is CASSLSGGSGEQFF. CDR3 DNA, as far as it was read: TGTGCCAGCAGTTTGAGCGGGGGTTCCGGTGAG.

This clone was counted ten times or more. An end of the junction differs from the germline gene, which may be a read error. Incomplete CDR3 DNA: TGCGCCAGCAGCCGCGGGACACCCAACACTGAA. Translation gives CASSRGTPNTE. The complete CDR3 reads CASSRGTPNTEAFF. The chain is built from TRBV4-2 and TRBJ1-1; perhaps TRBD1 as D (6 bases). The sequence runs out 3 residues before the end of the CDR3; the remainder is reconstructed from the germline J gene. CDR3 length: 14 residues. Germline CDR1 and CDR2: LGHNA and YNFKEQ.

This clone was detected many times. Sequencing ends 3 residues short of the CDR3 end; the germline J gene provides the rest. The V gene is TRBV7-9, the J gene TRBJ2-7, with D unresolved. The V end was cut by 6 bases, the J end by 6 bases, with 9 bases between. Per germline, CDR1 SEHNR and CDR2 FQNEAQ (reference sequence). The CDR3 loop spans 11 amino acids. The CDR3 sequence: CASSPVFEQYF. The sequenced part of the CDR3 DNA is TGTGCCAGCAGTCCCGTTTTCGAG. The full variable domain, rest sourced from reference TRBV7-9 and TRBJ2-7, is DTGVSQNPRHKITKRGQNVTFRCDPISEHNRLYWYRQTLGQGPEFLTYFQNEAQLEKSRLLSDRFSAERPKGSFSTLEIQRTEQGDSAMYLCASSPVFEQYFGPGTRLTVT.

In this sample, this clone turned up many times. The CDR3 end lies 3 residues beyond the end of the read and is filled in from the germline J gene. The rearrangement uses TRBV5-5 and TRBJ2-3; 10 positions match TRBD1. V trimming: 5 bases; J trimming: 4 bases; junction bases outside the gene matches: 7. Germline CDR1 SGHKS, CDR2 YYEKEE (reference sequence). The CDR3 length is 15 residues. The CDR3 here is CASSPTGGTPDTQYF. The DNA read from the CDR3 is TGTGCCAGCAGTCCGACAGGGGGCACGCCAGATACG.

A note on this clone: Read data end 3 residues before the CDR3 end; the end is taken from the germline J gene. The rearrangement links TRBV6-2 or TRBV6-3 to TRBJ2-4; 9 bases are shared with TRBD1. The CDR3 totals 14 residues. Germline CDR1 is MNHEY and CDR2 is SVGEGT. This chain's CDR3 is CASTRTGENYGQYF. The CDR3 bases that were read are TGTGCCAGCACTCGGACAGGGGAGAACTATGGT.

This clone was observed many times. The read stops 3 residues short of the end of the CDR3; the missing end is completed from the germline J gene. This chain connects TRBV5-8 to TRBJ2-7; D is uncertain. Trimming shortened V by 3 bases and J by 1 base, and 2 bases separated the two germline ends. There are 11 residues in the CDR3. Germline V gene lookup returns CDR1 SGHTS and CDR2 YDEGEE. CDR3 region: CASSSSYEQYF. The covered CDR3 bases are TGTGCCAGCAGCTCATCCTACGAG.

This clone was seen ten or more times. Sequencing ends 3 residues short of the CDR3 end; the germline J gene provides the rest. This rearrangement joins TRBV20-1 to TRBJ2-7, with 8 bases matching TRBD1. From germline, CDR1 is DFQATT and CDR2 SNEGSKA (reference sequence). There are 15 residues in the CDR3. The trim removed 0 bases at V and 6 bases at J, leaving 10 bases unmatched. This CDR3 is CSARDRTGGLFEQYF. The sequenced part of the CDR3 DNA is TGCAGTGCTAGAGATCGAACAGGGGGTCTTTTCGAG.

This clone was found many times. Read data end 3 residues before the CDR3 end; the end is taken from the germline J gene. The chain couples TRBV15 to TRBJ2-6, with no clear D. CDR1 LNHNV and CDR2 YYDKDF come from the germline V gene (reference sequence). The ends were cut back, 0 bases at V and 2 bases at J, with 11 bases in the middle. The CDR3 totals 17 residues. CDR3 in amino acids: CATSRDSSSAGANVLTF. The sequenced CDR3 bases are TGTGCCACCAGCAGAGATTCCTCTTCCGCTGGGGCCAACGTC. Full variable domain (outside the CDR3, taken from reference TRBV15 and TRBJ2-6): DAMVIQNPRYQVTQFGKPVTLSCSQTLNHNVMYWYQQKSSQAPKLLFHYYDKDFNNEADTPDNFQSRRPNTSFCFLDIRSPGLGDTAMYLCATSRDSSSAGANVLTFGAGSRLTVL.

This clone was counted at least ten times. The CDR3 is cut off 3 residues early in the read; its end comes from the germline J gene. The J gene is TRBJ1-2, the V gene TRBV11-3; D possibly corresponds to TRBD1 (6 bases). The CDR3 extends over 12 amino acids. The ends were cut back, 5 bases at V and 4 bases at J, with 8 bases in the middle. In germline, CDR1 is SGHNT, CDR2 YENEEA. CDR3 DNA, as far as it was read: TGTGCCAGCAGCGGGACAACCTATGGC. It codes for CASSGTTYG. The whole CDR3 sequence reads CASSGTTYGYTF.

This clone was counted only a few times. With the read ending 3 residues before the CDR3 end, the germline J gene is used to fill in that end. This chain uses TRBV20-1 with TRBJ2-5; 10 bases fit TRBD2. The V gene's germline CDR1 is DFQATT and CDR2 SNEGSKA (reference sequence). CDR3 length: 16 residues. The junction had 8 bases not matched to a gene; V was cut back by 0 bases and J by 4 bases. The CDR3 is CSAREGSGGRGETQYF. Partial CDR3 DNA: TGCAGTGCTAGAGAGGGTAGCGGGGGGAGAGGAGAGACC.

This clone was picked up many times. The read gets to within 3 residues of the CDR3 end, and the germline J gene fills in the rest. This rearrangement joins TRBV5-6 to TRBJ1-1; D might be TRBD1 (6 bases). Looked up from germline, CDR1 is SGHDT and CDR2 is YYEEEE. CDR3 size: 11 residues. The CDR3 region is CASSFRQAAFF. The sequenced part of the CDR3 DNA is TGTGCCAGCAGCTTTCGACAGGCG.

This clone was counted ten times or more. The read stops 3 residues short of the end of the CDR3; the missing end is completed from the germline J gene. The chain uses TRBV5-1 and TRBJ1-1; the match to TRBD1 covers 7 bases. This CDR3 is 15 amino acids long. CDR1 and CDR2 from the germline V gene are SGHRS and YFSETQ. The J segment lost 4 bases and the V segment lost 3 bases, leaving 9 bases of the junction unmatched. The CDR3 is CASSSRGRGSTEAFF. The covered CDR3 bases are TGCGCCAGCAGCTCCAGGGGGAGGGGGAGCACTGAA. Full variable domain (outside the CDR3, taken from reference TRBV5-1 and TRBJ1-1): KAGVTQTPRYLIKTRGQQVTLSCSPISGHRSVSWYQQTPGQGLQFLFEYFSETQRNKGNFPGRFSGRQFSNSRSEMNVSTLELGDSALYLCASSSRGRGSTEAFFGQGTRLTVV.

This clone was counted ten times or more. The read stops 3 residues short of the end of the CDR3; the missing end is completed from the germline J gene. The sample contains more than one DNA sequence encoding this CDR3. The chain has TRBV19 and TRBJ1-1, with 8 bases matching TRBD1. There are 14 residues in the CDR3. Germline V gene lookup returns CDR1 LNHDA and CDR2 SQIVND (reference sequence). CDR3 region: CASSQGADHPRAFF. CDR3 bases read: TGTGCCAGTAGTCAGGGGGCCGATCACCCACGG.

Note on this clone: Coverage ceases 3 residues before the CDR3 finishes, and the germline J gene fills in the end. This chain uses TRBV6-2 or TRBV6-3 with TRBJ2-1; D gene uncertain. Trimming pared 4 bases from V and 8 bases from J, leaving 6 bases between. Germline V lookup: CDR1 MNHEY, CDR2 SVGEGT. The length of the CDR3 is 11 residues. CDR3 residues: CASSFIDEQFF. Incomplete CDR3 DNA: TGTGCCAGCAGTTTCATTGATGAG.

This clone was observed at least ten times. The read halts 3 residues ahead of the CDR3 end, with the missing end drawn from the germline J gene. V usage is TRBV7-2 and J usage is TRBJ1-2, with D possibly being TRBD1 (5 bases). The CDR3 runs to 15 residues. Germline V gene data show CDR1 as SGHTA and CDR2 as FQGNSA. CDR3 bases read: TGTGCCAGCAGCTTAGTACCGACAGCTCCTCGGGGC. It is translated as CASSLVPTAPRG. The entire CDR3 sequence reads CASSLVPTAPRGYTF.

This clone was seen ten or more times. Read sequence stops 3 residues before the CDR3 end, and the germline J gene provides the missing end. The same CDR3 arises from other DNA sequences in this sample as well. This chain links TRBV4-2 with TRBJ1-6; 9 bases align to TRBD1. The CDR3 sequence is 14 residues long. CDR1 LGHNA and CDR2 YNFKEQ come from the germline V gene. The trim removed 4 bases at V and 7 bases at J, leaving 2 bases unmatched. Partial CDR3 DNA: TGTGCCAGCAGCCCGACAGGGGGGAATTCACCC. Translated, it gives CASSPTGGNSP. The full CDR3 protein is CASSPTGGNSPLHF.

This clone was picked up many times. The missing CDR3 end, 3 residues past where the read stops, is filled in from the germline J gene. This chain joins TRBV5-6 and TRBJ1-2, with D hard to call. The CDR3 extends over 15 amino acids. V dropped 1 base and J dropped 6 bases, with 16 bases sitting between them. CDR1 SGHDT and CDR2 YYEEEE come from the germline V gene. CDR3 bases read: TGTGCCAGCAGCTTGCCGATATTTAGCATGGATGGC. Translating gives CASSLPIFSMDG. The whole CDR3 is CASSLPIFSMDGYTF.